The 3 T cell receptor beta chains below were found in one sample sequenced in a study of Ad26.COV2.S vaccination and SARS-CoV-2 variants. The repertoire was sequenced with immunoSEQ multiplex PCR; TCRdb's copy has only in-frame clones and lacks some. The sample records roughly 680,000 clones, roughly 90% being singletons. Treatment defined: around 19 received Ad26.COV2.S at low or high dose, single or two shots; 5 received placebo; per-sample allocation not given. Collection of samples fell on day 63 after the first vaccine or placebo injection. The material was peripheral blood, obtained in a trial of Ad26.COV2.S vaccine versus placebo. All receptors come from a person aged 18-65 years who received the Ad26.COV2.S COVID-19 vaccine or a placebo.

V usage is TRBV21-1 and J usage is TRBJ2-7. TRBV21-1 is a documented pseudogene. CDR3 length: 15 residues. The CDR3 DNA sequence: TGTGCCAGCACCCCCGGACCGAGCTGCCTCGACGAGCAGTACTTC. Residues: CASTPGPSCLDEQYF.

J is TRBJ1-2 and V is TRBV2; 7 nucleotides match TRBD1. The CDR3 is 10 residues long. V shed 6 bases, J shed 12 bases, and the junction held 4 bases outside the gene matches. Germline V gene data show CDR1 as SNHLY and CDR2 as FYNNEI. The CDR3 nucleotides read TGTGCCAGCAGGGGGGACAGTCACACCTTC. Protein product: CASRGDSHTF.

The V gene is TRBV2, the J gene TRBJ2-1; tentative D call: TRBD2 (6 bases). CDR1 is SNHLY, CDR2 FYNNEI, per germline. There are 14 residues in the CDR3. Between the trimmed V and J ends, which lost 3 bases and 0 bases, there was a span of 6 bases. The CDR3 protein is CASSERGSYNEQFF. The CDR3 coding sequence is TGTGCCAGCAGTGAGCGGGGCTCCTACAATGAGCAGTTCTTC.